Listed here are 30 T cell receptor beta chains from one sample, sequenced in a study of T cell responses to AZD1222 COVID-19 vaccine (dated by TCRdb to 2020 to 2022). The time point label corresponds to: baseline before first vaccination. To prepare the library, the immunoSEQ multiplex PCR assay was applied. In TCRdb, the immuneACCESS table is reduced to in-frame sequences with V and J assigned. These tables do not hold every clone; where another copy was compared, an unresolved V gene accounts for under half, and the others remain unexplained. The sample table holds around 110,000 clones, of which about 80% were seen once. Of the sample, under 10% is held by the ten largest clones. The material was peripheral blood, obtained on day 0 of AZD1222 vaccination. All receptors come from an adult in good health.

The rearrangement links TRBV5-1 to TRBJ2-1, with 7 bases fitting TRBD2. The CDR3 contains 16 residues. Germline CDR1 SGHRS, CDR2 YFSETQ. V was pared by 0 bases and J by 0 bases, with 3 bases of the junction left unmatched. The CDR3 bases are TGCGCCAGCAGCTTGGCTAGCGGAAGCTCCTACAATGAGCAGTTCTTC. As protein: CASSLASGSSYNEQFF. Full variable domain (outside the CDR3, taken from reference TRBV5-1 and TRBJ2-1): KAGVTQTPRYLIKTRGQQVTLSCSPISGHRSVSWYQQTPGQGLQFLFEYFSETQRNKGNFPGRFSGRQFSNSRSEMNVSTLELGDSALYLCASSLASGSSYNEQFFGPGTRLTVL.

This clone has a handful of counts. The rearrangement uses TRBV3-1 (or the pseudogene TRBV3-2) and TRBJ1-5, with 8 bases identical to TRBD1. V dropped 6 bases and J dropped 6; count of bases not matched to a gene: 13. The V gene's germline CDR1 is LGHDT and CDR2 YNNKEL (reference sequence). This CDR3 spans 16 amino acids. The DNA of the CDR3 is TGTGCCAGCAGATCTACCGGGACAGGAGCGGTTCAGCCCCAGCATTTT. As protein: CASRSTGTGAVQPQHF.

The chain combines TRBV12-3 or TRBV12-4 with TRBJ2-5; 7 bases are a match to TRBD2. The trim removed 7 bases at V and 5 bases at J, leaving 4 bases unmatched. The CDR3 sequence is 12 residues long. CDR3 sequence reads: CASNWGGETQYF. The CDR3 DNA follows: TGTGCCAGCAACTGGGGAGGGGAGACCCAGTACTTC.

CDR3 protein: CASTESGLGEQYF. The CDR3 DNA is TGTGCCAGCACCGAATCAGGGTTGGGCGAGCAGTACTTC. This sequence joins TRBV6-5 and TRBJ2-7, with a possible D match to TRBD1 (5 bases). Trimming stripped 7 bases from V and 6 bases from J, with 16 bases between. CDR1 MNHEY and CDR2 SVGAGI come from the germline V gene. The CDR3 totals 13 residues.

The CDR3: CASLPGTANTGELFF. In DNA, the CDR3 is TGTGCCAGCCTCCCCGGGACGGCGAACACCGGGGAGCTGTTTTTT. The V call is TRBV28, the J call TRBJ2-2; either TRBD1 or TRBD2 may supply D (5 bases each). Germline CDR1 and CDR2: MDHEN and SYDVKM. V dropped 8 bases and J dropped 0 bases, with 13 bases sitting between them. The CDR3 sequence is 15 residues long.

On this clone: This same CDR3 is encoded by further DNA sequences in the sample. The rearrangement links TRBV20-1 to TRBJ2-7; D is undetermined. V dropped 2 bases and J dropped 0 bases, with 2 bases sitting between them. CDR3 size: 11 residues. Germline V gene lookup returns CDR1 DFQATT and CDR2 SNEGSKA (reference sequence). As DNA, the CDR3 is TGCAGTGCTAGATCCTCCTACGAGCAGTACTTC. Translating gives CSARSSYEQYF.

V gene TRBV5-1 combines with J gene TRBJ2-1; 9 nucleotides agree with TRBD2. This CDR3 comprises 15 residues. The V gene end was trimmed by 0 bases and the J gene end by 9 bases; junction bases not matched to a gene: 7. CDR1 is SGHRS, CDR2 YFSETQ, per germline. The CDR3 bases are TGCGCCAGCAGCTTGGGAGGTAGCGGGAGTTCTGAGCAGTTCTTC. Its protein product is CASSLGGSGSSEQFF.

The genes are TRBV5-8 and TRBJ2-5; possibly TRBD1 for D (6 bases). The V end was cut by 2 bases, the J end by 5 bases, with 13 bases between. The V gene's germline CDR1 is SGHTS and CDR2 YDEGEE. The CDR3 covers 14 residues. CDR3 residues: CASSLYRAQETQYF. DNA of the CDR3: TGTGCCAGCAGCTTATACAGGGCCCAGGAGACCCAGTACTTC.

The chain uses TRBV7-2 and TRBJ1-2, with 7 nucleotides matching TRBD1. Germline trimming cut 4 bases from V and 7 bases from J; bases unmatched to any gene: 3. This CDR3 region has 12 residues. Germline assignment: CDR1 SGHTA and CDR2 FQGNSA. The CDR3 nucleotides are TGTGCCAGCAGCTCCCCAGGGGGTGGCTACACCTTC. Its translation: CASSSPGGGYTF.

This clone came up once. CDR3 sequence reads: CASSLVTAGGSNEQFF. The CDR3 nucleotides are TGTGCCAGCAGCTTAGTCACAGCGGGAGGTAGCAATGAGCAGTTCTTC. This sequence joins TRBV7-6 and TRBJ2-1; TRBD2 matches at 9 bases. CDR1 and CDR2 from the germline V gene are SGHVS and FNYEAQ. The CDR3 has 16 amino acids. V lost 1 base, J lost 6 bases, and 7 bases stayed unmatched.

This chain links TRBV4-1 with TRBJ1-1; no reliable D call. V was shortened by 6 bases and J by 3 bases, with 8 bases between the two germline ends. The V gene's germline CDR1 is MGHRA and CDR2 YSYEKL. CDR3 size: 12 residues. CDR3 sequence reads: CASSGQYTEAFF. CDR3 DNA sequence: TGCGCCAGCAGTGGGCAGTACACTGAAGCTTTCTTT.

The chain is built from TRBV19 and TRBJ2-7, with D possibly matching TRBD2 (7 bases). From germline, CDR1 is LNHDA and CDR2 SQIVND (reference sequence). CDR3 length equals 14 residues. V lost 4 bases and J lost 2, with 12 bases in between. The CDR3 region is CASSRTAGTYEQYF. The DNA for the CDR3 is TGTGCCAGTAGTAGGACAGCGGGGACCTACGAGCAGTACTTC.

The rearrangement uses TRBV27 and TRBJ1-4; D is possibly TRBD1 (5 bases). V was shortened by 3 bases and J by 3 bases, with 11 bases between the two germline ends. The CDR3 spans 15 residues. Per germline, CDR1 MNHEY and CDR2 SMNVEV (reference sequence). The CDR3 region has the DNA TGTGCCAGCAGTTTCCAGGGATGGGCTAATGAAAAACTGTTTTTT. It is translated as CASSFQGWANEKLFF.

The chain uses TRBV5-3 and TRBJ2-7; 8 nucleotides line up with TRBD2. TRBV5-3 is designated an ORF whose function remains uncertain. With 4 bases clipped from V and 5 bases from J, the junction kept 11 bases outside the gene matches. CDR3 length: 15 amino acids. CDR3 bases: TGTGCCAGAAGCCCGGTGAGGAGCGGGAGTAACGAGCAGTACTTC. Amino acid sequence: CARSPVRSGSNEQYF.

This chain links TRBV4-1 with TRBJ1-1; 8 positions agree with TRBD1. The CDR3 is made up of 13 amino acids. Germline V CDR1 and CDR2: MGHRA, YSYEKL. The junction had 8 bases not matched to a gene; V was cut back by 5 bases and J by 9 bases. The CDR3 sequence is CASSNSDRGKAFF. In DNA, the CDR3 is TGCGCCAGCAGCAACAGTGACAGGGGAAAAGCTTTCTTT.

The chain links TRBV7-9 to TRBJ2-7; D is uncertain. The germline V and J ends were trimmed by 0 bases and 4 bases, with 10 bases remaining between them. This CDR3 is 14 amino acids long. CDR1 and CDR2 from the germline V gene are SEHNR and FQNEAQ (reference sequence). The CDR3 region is CASSLASSSYEQYF. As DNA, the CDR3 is TGTGCCAGCAGCTTAGCTTCCTCTAGTTACGAGCAGTACTTC.

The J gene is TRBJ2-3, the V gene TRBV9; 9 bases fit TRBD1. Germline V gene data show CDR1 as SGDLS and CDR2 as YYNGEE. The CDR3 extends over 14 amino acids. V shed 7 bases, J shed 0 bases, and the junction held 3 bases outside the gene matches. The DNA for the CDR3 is TGTGCCAGCCAGACAGGGGGGAGCACAGATACGCAGTATTTT. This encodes CASQTGGSTDTQYF.

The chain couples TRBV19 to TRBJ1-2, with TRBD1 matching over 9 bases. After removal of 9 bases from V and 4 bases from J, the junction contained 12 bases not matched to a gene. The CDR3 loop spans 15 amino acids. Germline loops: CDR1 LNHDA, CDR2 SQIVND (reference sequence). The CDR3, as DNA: TGTGCCAGCCAGATTGGGACAGGGCCCTTCTATGGCTACACCTTC. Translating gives CASQIGTGPFYGYTF.

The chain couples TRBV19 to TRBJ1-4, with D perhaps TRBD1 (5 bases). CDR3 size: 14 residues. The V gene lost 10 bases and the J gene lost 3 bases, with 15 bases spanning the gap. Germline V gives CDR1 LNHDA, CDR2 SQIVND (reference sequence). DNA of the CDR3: TGTGCCACCAGGGTCGGCACAGCTAATGAAAAACTGTTTTTT. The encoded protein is CATRVGTANEKLFF.

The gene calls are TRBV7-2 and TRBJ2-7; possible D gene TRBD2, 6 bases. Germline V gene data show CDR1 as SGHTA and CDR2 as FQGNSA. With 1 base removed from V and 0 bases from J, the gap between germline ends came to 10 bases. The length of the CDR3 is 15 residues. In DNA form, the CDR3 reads TGTGCCAGCAGCTTAGGGGTGACTAGCTCCTACGAGCAGTACTTC. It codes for CASSLGVTSSYEQYF. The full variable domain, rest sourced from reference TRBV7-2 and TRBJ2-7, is GAGVSQSPSNKVTEKGKDVELRCDPISGHTALYWYRQSLGQGLEFLIYFQGNSAPDKSGLPSDRFSAERTGGSVSTLTIQRTQQEDSAVYLCASSLGVTSSYEQYFGPGTRLTVT.

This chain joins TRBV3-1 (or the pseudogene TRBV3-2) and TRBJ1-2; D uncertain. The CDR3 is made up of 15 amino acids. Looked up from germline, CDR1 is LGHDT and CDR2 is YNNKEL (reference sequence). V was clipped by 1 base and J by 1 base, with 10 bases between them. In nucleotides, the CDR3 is TGTGCCAGCAGCCAAGTCGGTGTTTATAACTATGGCTACACCTTC. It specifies CASSQVGVYNYGYTF.

Written as DNA, the CDR3 is TGTGCCAGCAGTTCCCCCTGGGGGGGTGGGGAGCTGTTTTTT. Protein: CASSSPWGGGELFF. The J gene is TRBJ2-2, the V gene TRBV28; TRBD2 matches 7 bases. The CDR3 is made up of 14 amino acids. Unmatched junction bases numbered 7, after V lost 4 bases and J lost 8 bases. Germline-derived CDR1 and CDR2 are MDHEN and SYDVKM.

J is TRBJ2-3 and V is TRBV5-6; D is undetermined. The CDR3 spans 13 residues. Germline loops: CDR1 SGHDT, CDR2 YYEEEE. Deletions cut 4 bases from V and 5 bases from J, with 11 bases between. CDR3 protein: CASSALAGDTQYF. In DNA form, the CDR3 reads TGTGCCAGCAGCGCGCTGGCAGGAGATACGCAGTATTTT.

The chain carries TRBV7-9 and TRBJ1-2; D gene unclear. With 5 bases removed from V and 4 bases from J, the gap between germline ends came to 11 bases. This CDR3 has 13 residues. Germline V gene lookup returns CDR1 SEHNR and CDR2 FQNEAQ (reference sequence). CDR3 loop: CASSMTPGYGYTF. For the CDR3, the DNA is TGTGCCAGCAGCATGACCCCTGGCTATGGCTACACCTTC.

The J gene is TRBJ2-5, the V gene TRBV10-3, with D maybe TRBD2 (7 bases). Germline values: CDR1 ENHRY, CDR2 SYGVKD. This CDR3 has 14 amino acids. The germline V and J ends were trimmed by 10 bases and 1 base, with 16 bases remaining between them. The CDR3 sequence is CASRNREGQETQYF. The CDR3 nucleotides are TGTGCCAGCCGAAACAGGGAGGGCCAAGAGACCCAGTACTTC.

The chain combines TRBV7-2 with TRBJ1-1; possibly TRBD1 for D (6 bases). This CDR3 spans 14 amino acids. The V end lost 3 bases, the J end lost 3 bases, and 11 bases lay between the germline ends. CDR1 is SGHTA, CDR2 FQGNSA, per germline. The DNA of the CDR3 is TGTGCCAGCAGCTTTCAGGGGAGGTACACTGAAGCTTTCTTT. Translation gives CASSFQGRYTEAFF.

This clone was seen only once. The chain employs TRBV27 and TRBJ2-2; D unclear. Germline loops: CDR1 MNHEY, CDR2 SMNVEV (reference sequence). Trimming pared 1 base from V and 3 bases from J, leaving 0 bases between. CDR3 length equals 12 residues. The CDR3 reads CASSLYTGELFF. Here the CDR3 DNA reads TGTGCCAGCAGTTTATACACCGGGGAGCTGTTTTTT.

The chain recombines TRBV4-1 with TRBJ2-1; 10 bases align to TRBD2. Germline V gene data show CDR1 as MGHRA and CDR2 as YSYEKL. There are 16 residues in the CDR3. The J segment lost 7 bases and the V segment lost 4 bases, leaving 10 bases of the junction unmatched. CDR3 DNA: TGCGCCAGCAGCCCGCGCCCTAGCGGGAGTGGTAATGAGCAGTTCTTC. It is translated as CASSPRPSGSGNEQFF.

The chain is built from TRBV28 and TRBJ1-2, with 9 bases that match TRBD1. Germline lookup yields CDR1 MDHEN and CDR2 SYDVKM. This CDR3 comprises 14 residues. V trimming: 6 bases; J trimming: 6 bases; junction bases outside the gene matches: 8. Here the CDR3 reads CASSPGQGSDGYTF. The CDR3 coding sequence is TGTGCCAGCAGCCCCGGACAGGGGAGCGATGGCTACACCTTC.

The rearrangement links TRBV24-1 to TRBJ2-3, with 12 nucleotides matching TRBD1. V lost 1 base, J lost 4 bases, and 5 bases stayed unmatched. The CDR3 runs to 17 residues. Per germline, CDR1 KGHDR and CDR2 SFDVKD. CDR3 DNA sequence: TGTGCCACCAGTGATTTCTTGGGGACAGGGGGCTCAGATACGCAGTATTTT. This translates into CATSDFLGTGGSDTQYF.